This T cell receptor beta chain was sequenced in a study of OX40 agonist ivuxolimab in advanced cancers. Using immunoSEQ multiplex PCR, the repertoire was profiled, and TCRdb retains in-frame clones only, with some absent. Among about 90,000 clones, just under 90% were seen once, and the ten largest hold 6.5% to 8.5%. V gave up 2 bases and J gave up 3 bases; unmatched junction bases: 8. The germline CDR1 and CDR2 sequences are KGHSY and FQNENV. This CDR3 has 16 amino acids. The clonotype was recovered from an adult with an advanced solid tumor such as melanoma, head and neck, liver or kidney cancer. The sample in question was CD4+ or CD8+ T cells sorted from blood, obtained in a trial of the OX40 agonist ivuxolimab. The chain joins TRBV16 to TRBJ2-7; 9 bases agree with TRBD2. Written as DNA, the CDR3 is TGTGCCAGCAGCCAAAGCTCGCTAGCGGGAAGCTACGAGCAGTACTTC. Protein product: CASSQSSLAGSYEQYF.